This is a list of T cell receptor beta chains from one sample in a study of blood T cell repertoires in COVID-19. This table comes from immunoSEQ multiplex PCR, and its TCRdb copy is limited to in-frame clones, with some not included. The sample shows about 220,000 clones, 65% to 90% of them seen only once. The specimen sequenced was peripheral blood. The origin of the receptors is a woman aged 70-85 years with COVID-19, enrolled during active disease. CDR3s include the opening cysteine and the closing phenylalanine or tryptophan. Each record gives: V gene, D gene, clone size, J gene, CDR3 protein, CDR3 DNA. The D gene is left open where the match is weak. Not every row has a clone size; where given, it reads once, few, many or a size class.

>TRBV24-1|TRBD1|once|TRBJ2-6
CATSGGQGAGANVLTF
TGTGCCACCAGTGGGGGACAGGGGGCTGGGGCCAACGTCCTGACTTTC
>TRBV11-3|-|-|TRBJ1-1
CASSSLRSNTEAFF
TGTGCCAGCAGCTCCCTCAGGTCGAACACTGAAGCTTTCTTT
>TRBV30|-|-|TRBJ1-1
CAWCPERLDTEAFF
TGTGCCTGGTGCCCGGAGAGATTGGACACTGAAGCTTTCTTT
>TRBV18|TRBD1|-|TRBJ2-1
CASHGQVNEQFF
TGTGCCAGCCATGGACAGGTCAATGAGCAGTTCTTC
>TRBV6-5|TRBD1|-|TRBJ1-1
CASSYTGDANTEAFF
TGTGCCAGCAGTTACACAGGGGACGCGAACACTGAAGCTTTCTTT
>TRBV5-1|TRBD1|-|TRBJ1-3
CASRTETGDGAGNTIYF
TGCGCCAGCCGCACCGAGACAGGGGACGGTGCTGGAAACACCATATATTTT
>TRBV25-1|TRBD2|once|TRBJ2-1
CASSSLAGVSYNEQFF
TGTGCCAGCAGTTCACTAGCGGGAGTTTCCTACAATGAGCAGTTCTTC
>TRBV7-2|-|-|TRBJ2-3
CASSLASSTDTQYF
TGTGCCAGCAGCTTAGCATCTAGCACAGATACGCAGTATTTT
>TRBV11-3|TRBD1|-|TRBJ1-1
CASSSGQVDTEAFF
TGTGCCAGCAGCTCCGGACAGGTAGACACTGAAGCTTTCTTT
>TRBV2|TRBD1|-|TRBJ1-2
CASSARTGENYGYTF
TGTGCCAGCAGTGCCAGGACAGGGGAAAACTATGGCTACACCTTC
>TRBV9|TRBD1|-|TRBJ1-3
CASSEGQGDTSGNTIYF
TGTGCCAGCAGCGAGGGACAGGGGGACACCTCTGGAAACACCATATATTTT
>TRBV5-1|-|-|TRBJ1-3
CASSLEGLSSGNTIYF
TGCGCCAGCAGCTTGGAGGGACTGAGTTCTGGAAACACCATATATTTT
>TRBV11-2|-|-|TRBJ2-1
CASSSRENEQFF
TGTGCCAGCAGCTCCCGGGAAAATGAGCAGTTCTTC
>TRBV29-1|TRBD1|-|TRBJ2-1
CSVEDQGQGAYNEQFF
TGCAGCGTTGAAGATCAGGGACAGGGGGCCTACAATGAGCAGTTCTTC
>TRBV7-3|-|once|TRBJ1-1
CAITLGNGETNTEAFF
TGTGCCATCACGCTCGGGAACGGGGAGACGAACACTGAAGCTTTCTTT
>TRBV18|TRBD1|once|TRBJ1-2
CASSPPSFTGAVGYTF
TGTGCCAGCTCACCACCGTCCTTCACAGGGGCCGTCGGCTACACCTTC
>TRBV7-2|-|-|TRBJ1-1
CASSLVRGRNTEAFF
TGTGCCAGCAGCTTAGTTAGGGGCAGAAACACTGAAGCTTTCTTT
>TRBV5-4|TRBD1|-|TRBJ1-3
CASSAGQNLGGNTIYF
TGTGCCAGCAGCGCGGGACAGAACCTAGGGGGAAACACCATATATTTT
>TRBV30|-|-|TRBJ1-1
CAWSETRQGNTEAFF
TGTGCCTGGAGTGAGACACGCCAAGGGAACACTGAAGCTTTCTTT
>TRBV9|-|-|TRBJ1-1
CASSVRGAGTEAFF
TGTGCCAGCAGCGTTCGGGGTGCGGGGACTGAAGCTTTCTTT
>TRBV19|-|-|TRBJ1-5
CASSIDRGSNQPQHF
TGTGCCAGTAGTATAGATCGGGGTAGCAATCAGCCCCAGCATTTT
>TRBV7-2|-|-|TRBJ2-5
CASSLAYAYQETQYF
TGTGCCAGCAGCTTAGCGTACGCGTACCAAGAGACCCAGTACTTC
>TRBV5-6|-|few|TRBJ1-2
CASSLGQNSNYGYTF
TGTGCCAGCAGCTTGGGGCAGAATTCTAACTATGGCTACACCTTC
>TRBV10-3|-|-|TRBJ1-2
CAISRGPQGPYGYTF
TGTGCCATCAGCCGGGGTCCCCAAGGACCCTATGGCTACACCTTC
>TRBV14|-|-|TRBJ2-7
CASSQGGTNYEQYF
TGTGCCAGCAGCCAAGGCGGGACCAACTACGAGCAGTACTTC
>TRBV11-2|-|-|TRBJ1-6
CASSLEGTSNSPLHF
TGTGCCAGCAGCTTAGAGGGCACTTCAAATTCACCCCTCCACTTT
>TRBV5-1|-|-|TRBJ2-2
CASSYGTASNTGELFF
TGCGCCAGCAGCTACGGGACTGCCTCGAACACCGGGGAGCTGTTTTTT